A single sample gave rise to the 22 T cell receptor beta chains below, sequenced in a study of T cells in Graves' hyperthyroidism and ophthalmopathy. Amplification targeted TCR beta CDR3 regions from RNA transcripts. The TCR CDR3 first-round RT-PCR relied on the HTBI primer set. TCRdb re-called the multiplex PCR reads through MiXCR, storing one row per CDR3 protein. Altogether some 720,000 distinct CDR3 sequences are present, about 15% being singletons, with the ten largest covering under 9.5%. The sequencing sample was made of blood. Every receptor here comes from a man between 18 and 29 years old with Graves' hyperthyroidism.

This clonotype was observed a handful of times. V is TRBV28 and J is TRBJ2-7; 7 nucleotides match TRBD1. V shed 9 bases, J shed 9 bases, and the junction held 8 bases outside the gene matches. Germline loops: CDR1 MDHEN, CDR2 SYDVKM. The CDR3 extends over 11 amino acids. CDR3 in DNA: TGTGCCAGTGCGACAGGGCGAGGGCAGTACTTC. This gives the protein CASATGRGQYF.

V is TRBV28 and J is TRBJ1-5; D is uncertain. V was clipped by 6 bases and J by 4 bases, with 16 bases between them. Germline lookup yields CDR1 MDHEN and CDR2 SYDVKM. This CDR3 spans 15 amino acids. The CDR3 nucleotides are TGTGCCAGCAGCTGGAAACATGGGAGTAATCAGCCCCAGCATTTT. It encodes CASSWKHGSNQPQHF.

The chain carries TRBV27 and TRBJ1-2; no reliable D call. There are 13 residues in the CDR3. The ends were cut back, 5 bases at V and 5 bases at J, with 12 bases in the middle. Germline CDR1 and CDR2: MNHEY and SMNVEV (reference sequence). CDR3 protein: CASSDGPWYGYTF. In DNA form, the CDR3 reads TGTGCCAGCAGTGACGGGCCGTGGTATGGCTACACCTTC.

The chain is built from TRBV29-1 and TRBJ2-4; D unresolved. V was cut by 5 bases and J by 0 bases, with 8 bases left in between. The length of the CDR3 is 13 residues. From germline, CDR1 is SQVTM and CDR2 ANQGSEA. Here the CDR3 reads CSVSPRAKNIQYF. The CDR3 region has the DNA TGCAGCGTTTCCCCCAGAGCCAAAAACATTCAGTACTTC.

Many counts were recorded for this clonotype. Here the CDR3 DNA reads TGCAGTGCACACAGGGGTGGCACCGGGGAGCTGTTTTTT. This codes for CSAHRGGTGELFF. The chain employs TRBV20-1 and TRBJ2-2; 7 bases agree with TRBD1. The CDR3 runs 13 residues. Losses at the gene ends were 6 bases for V and 4 bases for J; bases not matched to a gene: 5. The germline V gene encodes CDR1 DFQATT and CDR2 SNEGSKA (reference sequence).

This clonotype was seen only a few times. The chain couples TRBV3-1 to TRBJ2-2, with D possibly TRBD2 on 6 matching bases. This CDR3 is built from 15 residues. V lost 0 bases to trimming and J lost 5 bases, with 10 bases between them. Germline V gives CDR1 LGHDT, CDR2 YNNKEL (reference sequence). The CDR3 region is CASSQDPSATGELFF. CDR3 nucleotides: TGTGCCAGCAGCCAAGATCCTAGCGCAACCGGGGAGCTGTTTTTT.

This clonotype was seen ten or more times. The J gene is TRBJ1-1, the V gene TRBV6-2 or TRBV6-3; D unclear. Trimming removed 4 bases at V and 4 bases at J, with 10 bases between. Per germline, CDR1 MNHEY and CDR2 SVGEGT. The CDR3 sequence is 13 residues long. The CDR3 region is CASSFIGSTEAFF. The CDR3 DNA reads TGTGCCAGCAGTTTTATCGGGAGCACTGAAGCTTTCTTT.

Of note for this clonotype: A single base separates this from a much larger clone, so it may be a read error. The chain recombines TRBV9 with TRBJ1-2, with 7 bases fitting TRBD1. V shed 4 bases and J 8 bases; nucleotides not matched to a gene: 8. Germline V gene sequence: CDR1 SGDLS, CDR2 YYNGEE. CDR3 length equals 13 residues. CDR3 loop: CASSLQGGGGYTF. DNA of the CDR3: TGTGCCAGCAGCTTACAAGGAGGGGGCGGCTACACCTTC.

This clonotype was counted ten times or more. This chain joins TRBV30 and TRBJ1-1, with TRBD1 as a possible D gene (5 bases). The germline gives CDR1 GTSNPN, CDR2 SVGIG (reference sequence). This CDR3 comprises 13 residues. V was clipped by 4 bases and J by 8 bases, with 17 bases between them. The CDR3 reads CAWTHKTGAEAFF. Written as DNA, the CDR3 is TGTGCCTGGACTCACAAGACTGGGGCCGAAGCTTTCTTT.

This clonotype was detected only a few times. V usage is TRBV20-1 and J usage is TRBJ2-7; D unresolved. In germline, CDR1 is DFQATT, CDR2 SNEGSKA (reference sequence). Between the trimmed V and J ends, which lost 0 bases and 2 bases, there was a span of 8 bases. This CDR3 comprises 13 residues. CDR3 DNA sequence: TGCAGTGCTAGAGACTTCCAGCCCTACGAGCAGTACTTC. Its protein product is CSARDFQPYEQYF.

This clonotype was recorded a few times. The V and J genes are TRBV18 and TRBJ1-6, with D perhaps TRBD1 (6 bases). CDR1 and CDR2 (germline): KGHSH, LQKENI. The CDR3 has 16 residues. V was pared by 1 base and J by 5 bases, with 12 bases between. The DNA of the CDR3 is TGTGCCAGCTCACCACTGTTACAGGGAGATAATTCACCCCTCCACTTT. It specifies CASSPLLQGDNSPLHF.

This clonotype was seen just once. CDR3 coding DNA: TGTGCCAGCAGACGAGCCCTGGACAGTTCCTACGAGCAGTACTTC. This codes for CASRRALDSSYEQYF. The chain employs TRBV7-2 and TRBJ2-7, with a possible D match to TRBD1 (6 bases). The CDR3 runs 15 residues. Germline CDR1 is SGHTA and CDR2 is FQGNSA. The ends were cut back, 6 bases at V and 1 base at J, with 16 bases in the middle.

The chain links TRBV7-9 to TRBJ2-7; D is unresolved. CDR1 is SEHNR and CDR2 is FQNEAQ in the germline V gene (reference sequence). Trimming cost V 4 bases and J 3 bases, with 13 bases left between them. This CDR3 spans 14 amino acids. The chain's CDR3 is CASSSLGRNYEQYF. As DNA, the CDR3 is TGTGCCAGCAGCTCGTTGGGAAGGAACTACGAGCAGTACTTC.

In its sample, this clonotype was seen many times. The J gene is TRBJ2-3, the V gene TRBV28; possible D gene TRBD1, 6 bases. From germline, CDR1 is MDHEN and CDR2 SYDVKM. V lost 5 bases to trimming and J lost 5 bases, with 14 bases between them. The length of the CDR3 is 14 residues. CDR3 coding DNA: TGTGCCAGCAGTAAACAGGGTAATAGAGATACGCAGTATTTT. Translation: CASSKQGNRDTQYF.

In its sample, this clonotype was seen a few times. In DNA, the CDR3 is TGCAGCGTTGTTAAAGGCTACAATGAGCAGTTCTTC. Translation: CSVVKGYNEQFF. The gene calls are TRBV29-1 and TRBJ2-1; D is undetermined. V dropped 4 bases and J dropped 3 bases, with 7 bases sitting between them. This CDR3 is built from 12 residues. Germline values: CDR1 SQVTM, CDR2 ANQGSEA.

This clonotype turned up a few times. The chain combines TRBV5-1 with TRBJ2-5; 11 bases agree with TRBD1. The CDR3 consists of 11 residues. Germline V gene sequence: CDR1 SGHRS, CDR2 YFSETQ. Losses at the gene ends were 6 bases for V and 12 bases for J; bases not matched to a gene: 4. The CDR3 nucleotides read TGCGCCAGCATGGGACAGGGGGGAAAGTACTTC. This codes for CASMGQGGKYF.

CDR3 DNA: TGTGCCAGAGGAAGAGACATAGCCCGTCGATATAGCAATCAGCCCCAGCATTTT. Its translation: CARGRDIARRYSNQPQHF. The J gene is TRBJ1-5, the V gene TRBV11-3; no clear D. There are 18 residues in the CDR3. V gave up 9 bases and J gave up 0 bases, with 24 bases separating them. Germline lookup yields CDR1 SGHNT and CDR2 YENEEA.

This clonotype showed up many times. CDR3 sequence reads: CASSGRNLERSHTQYF. CDR3 coding DNA: TGTGCCAGCAGCGGCAGGAATCTAGAGCGTTCCCATACGCAGTATTTT. The chain employs TRBV7-8 and TRBJ2-3; no clear D gene. The V end was cut by 5 bases, the J end by 7 bases, with 22 bases between. The V gene's germline CDR1 is SGHVS and CDR2 FQNEAQ. The CDR3 has 16 residues.

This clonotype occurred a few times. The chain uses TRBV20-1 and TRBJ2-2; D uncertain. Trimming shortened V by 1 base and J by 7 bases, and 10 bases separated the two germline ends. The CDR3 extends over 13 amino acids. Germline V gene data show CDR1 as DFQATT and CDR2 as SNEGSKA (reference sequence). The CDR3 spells CSARGTPRGELFF. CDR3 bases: TGCAGTGCTAGAGGCACACCGCGCGGGGAGCTGTTTTTT.

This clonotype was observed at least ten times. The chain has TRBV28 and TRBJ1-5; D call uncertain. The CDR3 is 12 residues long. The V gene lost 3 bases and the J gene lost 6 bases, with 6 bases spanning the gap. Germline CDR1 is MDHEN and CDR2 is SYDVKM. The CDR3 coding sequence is TGTGCCAGCAGTTTCCAGCGTCAGCCCCAGCATTTT. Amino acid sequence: CASSFQRQPQHF. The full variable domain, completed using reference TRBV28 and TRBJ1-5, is DVKVTQSSRYLVKRTGEKVFLECVQDMDHENMFWYRQDPGLGLRLIYFSYDVKMKEKGDIPEGYSVSREKKERFSLILESASTNQTSMYLCASSFQRQPQHFGDGTRLSIL.

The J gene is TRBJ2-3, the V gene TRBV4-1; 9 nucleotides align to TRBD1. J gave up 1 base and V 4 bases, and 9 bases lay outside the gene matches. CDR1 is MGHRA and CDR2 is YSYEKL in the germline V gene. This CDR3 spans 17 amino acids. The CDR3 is CASSLLTGGLGTDTQYF. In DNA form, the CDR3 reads TGCGCCAGCAGCCTCCTCACAGGGGGCTTAGGCACAGATACGCAGTATTTT.

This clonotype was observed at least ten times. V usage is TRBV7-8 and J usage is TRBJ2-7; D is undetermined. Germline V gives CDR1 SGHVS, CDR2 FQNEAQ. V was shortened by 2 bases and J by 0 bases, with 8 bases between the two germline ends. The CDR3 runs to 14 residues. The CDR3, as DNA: TGTGCCAGCAGCTTAAGGGCCAACTCCTACGAGCAGTACTTC. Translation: CASSLRANSYEQYF. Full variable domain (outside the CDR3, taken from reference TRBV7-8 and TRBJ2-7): GAGVSQSPRYKVAKRGQDVALRCDPISGHVSLFWYQQALGQGPEFLTYFQNEAQLDKSGLPSDRFFAERPEGSVSTLKIQRTQQEDSAVYLCASSLRANSYEQYFGPGTRLTVT.